This entry lists 2 T cell receptor beta chains sequenced from one sample in a study of T cell changes during pregnancy in multiple sclerosis. The method was immunoSEQ multiplex PCR; TCRdb's version includes in-frame clones alone and lacks a portion of them. The sample carries around 50,000 clones, around 93% recorded once. The source was CD4+ T cells from peripheral blood mononuclear cells, collected after pregnancy. These receptors were taken from a female donor in good health, enrolled as a control in a pregnancy study.

This sequence joins TRBV14 and TRBJ1-1; D unclear. The CDR3 contains 13 residues. The germline V gene encodes CDR1 SGHDN and CDR2 FVKESK. Trimming shortened V by 0 bases and J by 5 bases, and 7 bases separated the two germline ends. CDR3 coding DNA: TGTGCCAGCAGCCAAGATAAGAGAACTGAAGCTTTCTTT. This translates into CASSQDKRTEAFF.

The rearrangement uses TRBV7-9 and TRBJ2-2, with 8 bases lining up with TRBD1. Trimming cost V 5 bases and J 6 bases; bases outside gene matches: 11. Germline loops: CDR1 SEHNR, CDR2 FQNEAQ (reference sequence). The CDR3 is 16 amino acids. CDR3 nucleotides: TGTGCCAGCAGCGGACAGGGCAGGGATGGGGCCGGGGAGCTGTTTTTT. Translation: CASSGQGRDGAGELFF.